Shown below are 25 T cell receptor beta chains from a single sample sequenced in a study of blood T cell repertoires in COVID-19 (dated by TCRdb to 2019 to 2021). The library was made by the immunoSEQ multiplex PCR assay. The source is immuneACCESS, and TCRdb retained only in-frame sequences with V and J called. Part of the clones is not carried over; for the studies checked, unresolved V genes explain less than half of this, and the remainder is unexplained. This sample comprises around 70,000 clones, around 80% of them detected only once. The ten largest clones take up roughly 20% of the sample. The source material was peripheral blood. These receptors originate from a human donor in a cohort sampled during active COVID-19.

J is TRBJ2-3 and V is TRBV6-5, with D possibly TRBD1 on 7 matching bases. V was pared by 4 bases and J by 2 bases, with 13 bases between. The V gene's germline CDR1 is MNHEY and CDR2 SVGAGI. This CDR3 has 15 residues. CDR3 in amino acids: CASSSRGEDTDTQYF. The CDR3 bases are TGTGCCAGCAGTTCCAGGGGGGAGGACACAGATACGCAGTATTTT.

This rearrangement joins TRBV27 to TRBJ2-5, with 11 nucleotides matching TRBD2. Looked up from germline, CDR1 is MNHEY and CDR2 is SMNVEV (reference sequence). This CDR3 has 16 amino acids. V lost 1 base to trimming and J lost 4 bases; unmatched junction nucleotides: 5. This CDR3 is CASSLWFGTSGETQYF. CDR3 coding DNA: TGTGCCAGCAGTTTATGGTTCGGGACTAGCGGAGAGACCCAGTACTTC.

This chain connects TRBV6-5 to TRBJ2-7; possible D gene TRBD2, 6 bases. V gave up 6 bases and J gave up 3 bases, with 18 bases separating them. Germline assignment: CDR1 MNHEY and CDR2 SVGAGI. The CDR3 contains 15 residues. CDR3 region: CASRTGGARGYEQYF. The CDR3 nucleotides read TGTGCCAGCAGAACTGGCGGGGCGCGAGGCTACGAGCAGTACTTC.

The gene calls are TRBV5-4 and TRBJ2-3, with 7 bases fitting TRBD1. This CDR3 has 16 amino acids. After removal of 4 bases from V and 5 bases from J, the junction contained 13 bases not matched to a gene. Per the germline V gene, CDR1 is SGHNT and CDR2 is YYREEE (reference sequence). In nucleotides, the CDR3 is TGTGCCAGCAGCCCCATCTCGACAGGGTGGGGAGATACGCAGTATTTT. It encodes CASSPISTGWGDTQYF.

The CDR3: CASSFDRGLYGYTF. The CDR3 DNA follows: TGTGCCAGCAGTTTTGACAGGGGGCTCTATGGCTACACCTTC. The chain carries TRBV28 and TRBJ1-2; 10 bases map to TRBD1. This CDR3 is 14 amino acids long. With V trimmed by 3 bases and J by 4 bases, 2 bases remained unmatched. Germline lookup yields CDR1 MDHEN and CDR2 SYDVKM.

V usage is TRBV5-1 and J usage is TRBJ2-5, with a possible D match to TRBD1 (5 bases). The CDR3 contains 18 residues. Germline CDR1 SGHRS, CDR2 YFSETQ. With 2 bases removed from V and 1 base from J, the gap between germline ends came to 21 bases. The CDR3 protein is CASSFWARVGVGQETQYF. Written as DNA, the CDR3 is TGCGCCAGCAGCTTCTGGGCCCGGGTAGGGGTGGGCCAAGAGACCCAGTACTTC.

The J gene is TRBJ2-7, the V gene TRBV19; 11 positions agree with TRBD1. Trimming cost V 6 bases and J 1 base; bases outside gene matches: 5. CDR1 is LNHDA, CDR2 SQIVND, per germline (reference sequence). The CDR3 is 15 residues long. CDR3 nucleotide sequence: TGTGCCAGTAGCAGCCGGGACAGGGGGTCCTACGAGCAGTACTTC. It is translated as CASSSRDRGSYEQYF.

This chain connects TRBV6-2 or TRBV6-3 to TRBJ1-6; D is unresolved. V lost 0 bases, J lost 10 bases, and 19 bases lay in between. Looked up from germline, CDR1 is MNHEY and CDR2 is SVGEGT. CDR3 length: 17 amino acids. As DNA, the CDR3 is TGTGCCAGCAGTTACTCGAGCCTGAGGCCCTCAAGGTCACCCCTCCACTTT. This translates into CASSYSSLRPSRSPLHF.

J is TRBJ1-6 and V is TRBV20-1, with 8 bases fitting TRBD1. This CDR3 has 11 amino acids. With 8 bases clipped from V and 14 bases from J, the junction kept 8 bases outside the gene matches. Germline V gene data show CDR1 as DFQATT and CDR2 as SNEGSKA (reference sequence). CDR3 sequence reads: CSKRQGRALHF. In DNA, the CDR3 is TGCAGTAAACGACAGGGGCGGGCCCTCCACTTT.

The rearrangement uses TRBV9 and TRBJ2-1; 9 nucleotides agree with TRBD2. The CDR3 runs 15 residues. Per germline, CDR1 SGDLS and CDR2 YYNGEE. The junction had 7 bases not matched to a gene; V was cut back by 0 bases and J by 9 bases. The CDR3 is CASSVELAGYGEQFF. The CDR3 DNA follows: TGTGCCAGCAGCGTAGAGCTAGCGGGATATGGTGAGCAGTTCTTC.

This chain uses TRBV15 with TRBJ2-4, with 8 bases identical to TRBD1. V shed 2 bases, J shed 0 bases, and the junction held 9 bases outside the gene matches. The CDR3 is 18 residues long. Germline assignment: CDR1 LNHNV and CDR2 YYDKDF (reference sequence). DNA for the CDR3: TGTGCCACCAGCAGACAGCCGGGACAGGCAGTAGCCAAAAACATTCAGTACTTC. As protein: CATSRQPGQAVAKNIQYF.

This clone was seen a few times. The CDR3 region has the DNA TGTGCCAGCTCGACCCGGGGAGAGCATCACAATGAGCAGTTCTTC. It codes for CASSTRGEHHNEQFF. This chain uses TRBV18 with TRBJ2-1; tentative D call: TRBD2 (5 bases). V shed 6 bases and J shed 5 bases, with 17 bases lying between them. This CDR3 contains 15 residues. The germline gives CDR1 KGHSH, CDR2 LQKENI.

This rearrangement joins TRBV15 to TRBJ1-2; D unclear. Germline values: CDR1 LNHNV, CDR2 YYDKDF (reference sequence). With 0 bases removed from V and 3 bases from J, the gap between germline ends came to 11 bases. CDR3 length: 15 residues. CDR3 sequence: CATSRDRNSDYGYTF. CDR3 sequence (DNA): TGTGCCACCAGCAGAGATAGAAACAGTGACTATGGCTACACCTTC.

The chain joins TRBV10-3 to TRBJ2-1, with TRBD2 matching 7 bases. Trimming at V came to 0 bases and at J to 5 bases, leaving 4 bases not matched to a gene. CDR1 and CDR2 from the germline V gene are ENHRY and SYGVKD. The CDR3 spans 15 residues. The CDR3 here is CAISESASGNNEQFF. CDR3 DNA: TGTGCCATCAGTGAGTCGGCTAGCGGAAACAATGAGCAGTTCTTC.

This chain joins TRBV7-2 and TRBJ1-2, with D possibly being TRBD1 (6 bases). Germline lookup yields CDR1 SGHTA and CDR2 FQGNSA. This CDR3 has 13 residues. V was shortened by 0 bases and J by 7 bases, with 9 bases between the two germline ends. Here the CDR3 reads CASSLARGAGYTF. The CDR3 bases are TGTGCCAGCAGCTTAGCGCGGGGGGCTGGCTACACCTTC. The entire variable domain, with the rest obtained from reference TRBV7-2 and TRBJ1-2, is as follows: GAGVSQSPSNKVTEKGKDVELRCDPISGHTALYWYRQSLGQGLEFLIYFQGNSAPDKSGLPSDRFSAERTGGSVSTLTIQRTQQEDSAVYLCASSLARGAGYTFGSGTRLTVV.

This clone is a singleton in its sample. The chain carries TRBV7-8 and TRBJ2-4; 8 bases line up with TRBD2. Germline loops: CDR1 SGHVS, CDR2 FQNEAQ. With V trimmed by 5 bases and J by 3 bases, 3 bases remained unmatched. The CDR3 is 14 amino acids. This CDR3 is CASSLGGDKNIQYF. DNA for the CDR3: TGTGCCAGCAGCCTCGGGGGGGACAAAAACATTCAGTACTTC.

The chain couples TRBV6-5 to TRBJ1-5, with a weak D call TRBD1 (5 bases). With 6 bases removed from V and 1 base from J, the gap between germline ends came to 13 bases. The germline gives CDR1 MNHEY, CDR2 SVGAGI. The CDR3 is 15 amino acids. The CDR3 region has the DNA TGTGCCAGCAGGAGGGATGGGGGGAGCAATCAGCCCCAGCATTTT. It specifies CASRRDGGSNQPQHF.

This clone was observed a single time. V gene TRBV7-2 combines with J gene TRBJ2-7, with 8 bases fitting TRBD1. With V trimmed by 5 bases and J by 4 bases, 10 bases remained unmatched. The germline CDR1 and CDR2 sequences are SGHTA and FQGNSA. The CDR3 consists of 15 residues. The CDR3 bases are TGTGCCAGCAGCACCCGGACAGGGAGTGAGTACGAGCAGTACTTC. It encodes CASSTRTGSEYEQYF.

The V call is TRBV6-5, the J call TRBJ2-3, with no clear D. The CDR3 has 14 amino acids. Trimming removed 4 bases from V and 0 bases from J, with 8 bases in between. Germline CDR1 is MNHEY and CDR2 is SVGAGI. CDR3 in amino acids: CASSSRHSTDTQYF. DNA for the CDR3: TGTGCCAGCAGTTCTCGACACAGCACAGATACGCAGTATTTT.

The gene calls are TRBV4-3 and TRBJ2-6; 8 nucleotides match TRBD1. Germline loops: CDR1 LGHNA, CDR2 YSLEER. The ends lost 2 bases at V and 1 base at J; junction bases unmatched: 13. This CDR3 comprises 20 residues. CDR3 residues: CASSQSGTGKGWSGANVLTF. Written as DNA, the CDR3 is TGCGCCAGCAGCCAATCAGGGACAGGAAAGGGTTGGTCTGGGGCCAACGTCCTGACTTTC.

The rearrangement uses TRBV21-1 and TRBJ1-2. TRBV21-1 is designated a pseudogene. There are 17 residues in the CDR3. The CDR3 nucleotides read TGTGCCAGCAGCAAAGCGCTGAAGGGAGCGGGAAGTTATGGCTACACCTTC. Translation gives CASSKALKGAGSYGYTF.

This chain connects TRBV10-1 to TRBJ2-1; TRBD2 is a possible D gene (6 bases). The germline V gene encodes CDR1 WNHNN and CDR2 SYGVQD (reference sequence). Between the trimmed V and J ends, which lost 3 bases and 1 base, there was a span of 7 bases. The CDR3 is 14 amino acids. The CDR3 loop reads CASSEGLSYNEQFF. CDR3 sequence (DNA): TGCGCCAGCAGTGAAGGACTATCCTACAATGAGCAGTTCTTC.

The chain links TRBV7-8 to TRBJ2-5, with 7 positions matching TRBD2. CDR3 length: 13 residues. Per germline, CDR1 SGHVS and CDR2 FQNEAQ. With V trimmed by 5 bases and J by 7 bases, 7 bases remained unmatched. Written as DNA, the CDR3 is TGTGCCAGCAGCCAGCCTGGGGGGGGGACCCAGTACTTC. It specifies CASSQPGGGTQYF.

The genes are TRBV7-2 and TRBJ2-5, with TRBD2 matching 12 bases. The ends lost 4 bases at V and 5 bases at J; junction bases unmatched: 5. The CDR3 runs to 15 residues. CDR1 is SGHTA and CDR2 is FQGNSA in the germline V gene. The chain's CDR3 is CASSSRLAGVETQYF. The CDR3 region has the DNA TGTGCCAGCAGCTCACGACTAGCGGGAGTGGAGACCCAGTACTTC.

This clone was seen only a few times. The genes are TRBV18 and TRBJ1-6, with D possibly TRBD1 on 5 matching bases. V lost 3 bases and J lost 10, with 13 bases in between. Germline V gene sequence: CDR1 KGHSH, CDR2 LQKENI. The CDR3 is 14 residues long. The CDR3 nucleotides read TGTGCCAGCTCACCTTCGGGGGAAACCTCACCCCTCCACTTT. This sequence encodes CASSPSGETSPLHF.